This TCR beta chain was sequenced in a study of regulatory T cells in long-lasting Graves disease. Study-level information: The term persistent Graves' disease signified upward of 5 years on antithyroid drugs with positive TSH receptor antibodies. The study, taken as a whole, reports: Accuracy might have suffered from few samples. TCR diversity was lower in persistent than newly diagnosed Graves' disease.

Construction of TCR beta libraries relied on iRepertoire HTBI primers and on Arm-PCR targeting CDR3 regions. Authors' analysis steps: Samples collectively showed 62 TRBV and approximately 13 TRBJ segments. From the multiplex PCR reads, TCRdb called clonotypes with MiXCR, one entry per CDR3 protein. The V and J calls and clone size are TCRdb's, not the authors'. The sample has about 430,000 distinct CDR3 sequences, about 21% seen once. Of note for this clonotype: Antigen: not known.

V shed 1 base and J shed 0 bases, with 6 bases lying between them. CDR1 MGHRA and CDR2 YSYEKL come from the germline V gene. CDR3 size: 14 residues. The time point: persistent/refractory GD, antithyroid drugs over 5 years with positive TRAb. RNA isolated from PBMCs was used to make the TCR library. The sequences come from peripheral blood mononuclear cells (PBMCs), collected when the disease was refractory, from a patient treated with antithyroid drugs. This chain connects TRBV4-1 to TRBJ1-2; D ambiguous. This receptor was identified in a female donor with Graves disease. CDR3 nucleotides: TGCGCCAGCAGCCAAGCCCCAGCTAACTATGGCTACACCTTC. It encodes CASSQAPANYGYTF.